Each of the 10 T cell receptor beta chains below was sequenced from the same sample in a study of T cell responses to AZD1222 COVID-19 vaccine. Assay used: immunoSEQ multiplex PCR; TCRdb lists only in-frame clones, some missing. The sample has some 150,000 clones; roughly 90% are singletons. The sequences come from peripheral blood, collected 28 days after the second AZD1222 dose. The source is an adult who received the AZD1222 COVID-19 vaccine.

This chain joins TRBV5-1 and TRBJ1-1, with a tentative D call TRBD1 (5 bases). This CDR3 has 13 residues. CDR1 is SGHRS, CDR2 YFSETQ, per germline. The V gene lost 2 bases and the J gene lost 2 bases, with 7 bases spanning the gap. The DNA for the CDR3 is TGCGCCAGCAGCTTTAGGGGAAACACTGAAGCTTTCTTT. Its translation: CASSFRGNTEAFF.

The rearrangement uses TRBV7-9 and TRBJ1-1; D is undetermined. Looked up from germline, CDR1 is SEHNR and CDR2 is FQNEAQ (reference sequence). The CDR3 spans 16 residues. V dropped 5 bases and J dropped 7 bases, with 23 bases sitting between them. The CDR3 region has the DNA TGTGCCAGCAGCGACTCCGGAGGCTCACACCGGTTTGAAGCTTTCTTT. This codes for CASSDSGGSHRFEAFF.

This clone is medium-sized in the sample. This sequence joins TRBV30 and TRBJ2-5; D is possibly TRBD1 or TRBD2 (6 bases each). V was clipped by 2 bases and J by 5 bases, with 15 bases between them. This CDR3 spans 14 amino acids. CDR1 is GTSNPN and CDR2 is SVGIG in the germline V gene (reference sequence). The CDR3 DNA reads TGTGCCTGGAGTCAACCGGGGGCGCCGGAGACCCAGTACTTC. Translation: CAWSQPGAPETQYF.

The chain is built from TRBV27 and TRBJ2-7; D is undetermined. The V end was cut by 5 bases, the J end by 0 bases, with 17 bases between. This CDR3 comprises 16 residues. Germline CDR1 reads MNHEY; CDR2 reads SMNVEV (reference sequence). DNA for the CDR3: TGTGCCAGCAGTCCGACGCGTGGGCCCTACTCCTACGAGCAGTACTTC. Its protein product is CASSPTRGPYSYEQYF.

The chain joins TRBV12-3 or TRBV12-4 to TRBJ1-2; TRBD1 is a possible D gene (5 bases). The length of the CDR3 is 12 residues. V was clipped by 5 bases and J by 8 bases, with 12 bases between them. The CDR3, as DNA: TGTGCCAGCAGTGTCGCCCAGGGCGGCTACACCTTC. Residues: CASSVAQGGYTF.

Only one count was recorded for this clone. This chain uses TRBV3-1 (or the pseudogene TRBV3-2) with TRBJ2-1; 9 bases are a match to TRBD2. Germline trimming cut 6 bases from V and 5 bases from J; bases unmatched to any gene: 8. CDR1 is LGHDT, CDR2 YNNKEL, per germline (reference sequence). This CDR3 has 15 amino acids. Written as DNA, the CDR3 is TGTGCCAGCAGGCGGACTAGCGTCCTTCACAATGAGCAGTTCTTC. It is translated as CASRRTSVLHNEQFF.

The chain recombines TRBV19 with TRBJ2-1; 15 bases are shared with TRBD2. Trimming took 8 bases from V and 5 from J; bases not matched to a gene: 4. This CDR3 comprises 15 residues. Germline V lookup: CDR1 LNHDA, CDR2 SQIVND (reference sequence). The CDR3 nucleotides read TGTGCCAGTGGGGGACTAGCGGGGGGTAACAATGAGCAGTTCTTC. This gives the protein CASGGLAGGNNEQFF.

The rearrangement links TRBV5-1 to TRBJ2-3; D unclear. This CDR3 comprises 12 residues. CDR1 SGHRS and CDR2 YFSETQ come from the germline V gene. Trimming removed 4 bases at V and 2 bases at J, with 5 bases between. The CDR3 region is CASSPPTDTQYF. CDR3 in DNA: TGCGCCAGCAGCCCCCCCACAGATACGCAGTATTTT.

As regards this clone: The sample carries other DNA sequences with the same CDR3. The chain combines TRBV20-1 with TRBJ2-7; TRBD1 is a possible D gene (6 bases). The CDR3 totals 11 residues. Germline loops: CDR1 DFQATT, CDR2 SNEGSKA (reference sequence). With 6 bases removed from V and 3 bases from J, the gap between germline ends came to 9 bases. As DNA, the CDR3 is TGCAGTGCCCGGGACAACTACGAGCAGTACTTC. Amino acid sequence: CSARDNYEQYF.

The V call is TRBV6-5, the J call TRBJ2-7, with TRBD2 identical over 9 bases. CDR1 is MNHEY, CDR2 SVGAGI, per germline. The CDR3 extends over 15 amino acids. V was clipped by 0 bases and J by 4 bases; unmatched bases: 4. Here the CDR3 DNA reads TGTGCCAGCAGTTACTCGGGTAGCGGGGGTTACGAGCAGTACTTC. The encoded protein is CASSYSGSGGYEQYF.